These 29 T cell receptor beta chains were sequenced from one sample in a study of shared clonotypes between healthy human individuals. Sequencing used immunoSEQ multiplex PCR; TCRdb keeps in-frame clones, though not all of them. Among almost 700,000 clones listed, roughly nine tenths were seen once. CD45RO-negative, CCR7-positively selected cells formed the naive CD8 fraction, excluding terminally differentiated effector memory CD45RA+ cells. Material for sequencing was naive CD8+ T cells sorted from blood. These receptors were obtained from a man in his thirties or forties in good health.

The gene calls are TRBV27 and TRBJ2-5; TRBD1 is a possible D gene (5 bases). In germline, CDR1 is MNHEY, CDR2 SMNVEV (reference sequence). The CDR3 extends over 15 amino acids. The V and J ends lost 5 bases and 3 bases respectively, with 16 bases between them. CDR3 sequence (DNA): TGTGCCAGCAGTACTCCCGGCGGACAAAAAGAGACCCAGTACTTC. This gives the protein CASSTPGGQKETQYF.

The CDR3 DNA reads TGTGCCAGTAGATTAGGAGTCGCGTACGCGAACACCGGGGAGCTGTTTTTT. Protein product: CASRLGVAYANTGELFF. The chain carries TRBV19 and TRBJ2-2, with D unclear. CDR1 and CDR2 from the germline V gene are LNHDA and SQIVND (reference sequence). The germline V and J ends were trimmed by 6 bases and 0 bases, with 17 bases remaining between them. The CDR3 contains 17 residues.

The chain joins TRBV10-1 to TRBJ2-7; possible D gene TRBD1, 8 bases. The V gene's germline CDR1 is WNHNN and CDR2 SYGVQD (reference sequence). CDR3 length equals 19 residues. The V end was cut by 2 bases, the J end by 4 bases, with 27 bases between. CDR3 coding DNA: TGCGCCAGCAGTGAGGGGACCGGTGCGGGTACAGGGGGAGGGTACGAGCAGTACTTC. This translates into CASSEGTGAGTGGGYEQYF.

This chain uses TRBV27 with TRBJ2-1, with D possibly matching TRBD1 (5 bases). V dropped 6 bases and J dropped 2 bases, with 8 bases sitting between them. Germline lookup yields CDR1 MNHEY and CDR2 SMNVEV (reference sequence). This CDR3 has 13 amino acids. The CDR3 loop reads CASRKGPYNEQFF. In DNA, the CDR3 is TGTGCCAGCAGAAAGGGGCCCTACAATGAGCAGTTCTTC.

The gene calls are TRBV27 and TRBJ1-1; no reliable D call. CDR1 and CDR2 from the germline V gene are MNHEY and SMNVEV (reference sequence). The V end lost 4 bases, the J end lost 1 base, and 7 bases lay between the germline ends. CDR3 length equals 13 residues. CDR3 protein: CASSSRANTEAFF. The CDR3 DNA is TGTGCCAGCAGTTCCCGGGCGAACACTGAAGCTTTCTTT.

V and J are TRBV5-1 and TRBJ2-1; D gene uncertain. The CDR3 totals 14 residues. Per the germline V gene, CDR1 is SGHRS and CDR2 is YFSETQ. The V and J ends lost 1 base and 2 bases respectively, with 7 bases between them. CDR3 sequence reads: CASSLPTAYNEQFF. CDR3 coding DNA: TGCGCCAGCAGCTTGCCTACTGCCTACAATGAGCAGTTCTTC.

The chain is built from TRBV10-3 and TRBJ2-2, with D possibly TRBD1 on 6 matching bases. The CDR3 consists of 15 residues. Per germline, CDR1 ENHRY and CDR2 SYGVKD. V shed 10 bases and J shed 0 bases, with 15 bases lying between them. As DNA, the CDR3 is TGTGCCACCCTACCCGGGACAACGAACACCGGGGAGCTGTTTTTT. It specifies CATLPGTTNTGELFF.

The chain joins TRBV28 to TRBJ2-1; D might be TRBD2 (5 bases). The germline V gene encodes CDR1 MDHEN and CDR2 SYDVKM. This CDR3 is built from 14 residues. With 2 bases removed from V and 5 bases from J, the gap between germline ends came to 10 bases. The CDR3 protein is CASSLLALHNEQFF. CDR3 nucleotide sequence: TGTGCCAGCAGTTTACTAGCCCTACACAATGAGCAGTTCTTC.

The chain carries TRBV30 and TRBJ2-1; D is unresolved. Germline V gene lookup returns CDR1 GTSNPN and CDR2 SVGIG (reference sequence). Trimming cost V 3 bases and J 8 bases, with 20 bases left between them. There are 15 residues in the CDR3. CDR3 nucleotides: TGTGCCTGGAGCGCTAGTAAGGGTTTGTTGGATGAGCAGTTCTTC. Protein: CAWSASKGLLDEQFF.

The rearrangement uses TRBV7-9 and TRBJ1-1, with D possibly matching TRBD1 (5 bases). V was clipped by 0 bases and J by 2 bases, with 10 bases between them. Germline lookup yields CDR1 SEHNR and CDR2 FQNEAQ (reference sequence). The CDR3 spans 15 residues. Here the CDR3 DNA reads TGTGCCAGCAGCTTAGCGGCGGGGGGTAACACTGAAGCTTTCTTT. It yields the protein CASSLAAGGNTEAFF.

The V call is TRBV27, the J call TRBJ1-5; unclear D gene. V shed 6 bases and J shed 0 bases, with 21 bases lying between them. CDR3 length: 18 residues. Germline V gene data show CDR1 as MNHEY and CDR2 as SMNVEV (reference sequence). CDR3 bases: TGTGCCAGCAGACTGCAATGGGATCCCTACTATAGCAATCAGCCCCAGCATTTT. Amino acid sequence: CASRLQWDPYYSNQPQHF.

The chain joins TRBV5-1 to TRBJ2-1; 10 nucleotides agree with TRBD2. From germline, CDR1 is SGHRS and CDR2 YFSETQ. V lost 5 bases and J lost 6; bases outside the gene matches: 8. This CDR3 comprises 15 residues. This CDR3 reads CASRGVASGSNEQFF. CDR3 nucleotides: TGCGCCAGCAGGGGTGTAGCTAGCGGGAGCAATGAGCAGTTCTTC.

V is TRBV14 and J is TRBJ2-2; no reliable D call. CDR3 length equals 12 residues. The V gene's germline CDR1 is SGHDN and CDR2 FVKESK. Deletions cut 4 bases from V and 6 bases from J, with 6 bases between. The CDR3 sequence is CASSREAGELFF. For the CDR3, the DNA is TGTGCCAGCAGCCGCGAGGCCGGGGAGCTGTTTTTT.

The V call is TRBV27, the J call TRBJ2-7; 7 bases line up with TRBD1. Germline CDR1 reads MNHEY; CDR2 reads SMNVEV (reference sequence). The CDR3 extends over 14 amino acids. Trimming at V came to 4 bases and at J to 3 bases, leaving 6 bases not matched to a gene. CDR3 in amino acids: CASSSGQLDYEQYF. DNA of the CDR3: TGTGCCAGCAGTTCGGGACAGCTAGACTACGAGCAGTACTTC.

This chain joins TRBV9 and TRBJ2-7; possibly TRBD1 or TRBD2 for D (5 bases each). Trimming stripped 2 bases from V and 5 bases from J, with 14 bases between. The CDR3 totals 14 residues. Per germline, CDR1 SGDLS and CDR2 YYNGEE. The CDR3 region has the DNA TGTGCCAGCAGCGTCGGCAGGGAGTTCGACGAGCAGTACTTC. Residues: CASSVGREFDEQYF.

The chain is built from TRBV4-2 and TRBJ2-3, with 8 positions matching TRBD2. V gave up 1 base and J gave up 5 bases; unmatched junction bases: 11. The length of the CDR3 is 17 residues. Germline CDR1 LGHNA, CDR2 YNFKEQ. CDR3: CASSQGALVSGRDTQYF. The CDR3 nucleotides read TGTGCCAGCAGCCAAGGGGCCCTCGTAAGCGGGAGAGATACGCAGTATTTT.

This chain uses TRBV11-2 with TRBJ2-1; a possible D gene is TRBD2 (6 bases). The V gene lost 5 bases and the J gene lost 3 bases, with 11 bases spanning the gap. In germline, CDR1 is SGHAT, CDR2 FQNNGV. This CDR3 has 14 residues. CDR3 sequence reads: CASSLTSNYNEQFF. CDR3 coding DNA: TGTGCCAGCAGCCTGACTAGTAACTACAATGAGCAGTTCTTC.

The J gene is TRBJ2-3, the V gene TRBV14, with 10 bases matching TRBD2. Germline lookup yields CDR1 SGHDN and CDR2 FVKESK. V shed 4 bases and J 5 bases; nucleotides not matched to a gene: 9. The CDR3 is made up of 16 amino acids. CDR3 region: CASSRPSGGIVDTQYF. The CDR3 region has the DNA TGTGCCAGCAGCCGACCTAGCGGGGGCATCGTAGATACGCAGTATTTT.

With respect to this clone: Other DNA sequences in this specimen translate into the identical CDR3. J is TRBJ1-5 and V is TRBV4-1, with a possible D match to TRBD1 (5 bases). CDR1 is MGHRA, CDR2 YSYEKL, per germline. This CDR3 is 13 amino acids long. Trimming removed 0 bases at V and 6 bases at J, with 6 bases between. CDR3 protein: CASSQDRGQPQHF. In DNA, the CDR3 is TGCGCCAGCAGCCAAGATAGGGGTCAGCCCCAGCATTTT.

The chain has TRBV9 and TRBJ2-2, with 15 bases identical to TRBD2. The CDR3 is 17 residues long. Germline CDR1 and CDR2: SGDLS and YYNGEE. J gave up 1 base and V 4 bases, and 2 bases lay outside the gene matches. DNA of the CDR3: TGTGCCAGCAGCTCGGGACTAGCGGGAGGGAACACCGGGGAGCTGTTTTTT. Protein product: CASSSGLAGGNTGELFF.

The chain links TRBV29-1 to TRBJ2-1; D uncertain. The V end lost 7 bases, the J end lost 0 bases, and 13 bases lay between the germline ends. The germline V gene encodes CDR1 SQVTM and CDR2 ANQGSEA. CDR3 length equals 14 residues. The CDR3 reads CSGAPPSSYNEQFF. The CDR3 nucleotides read TGCAGCGGTGCGCCTCCGAGCTCCTACAATGAGCAGTTCTTC.

This chain links TRBV28 with TRBJ2-3; weak D call: TRBD2 (6 bases). Deletions cut 4 bases from V and 4 bases from J, with 12 bases between. The CDR3 totals 14 residues. Germline values: CDR1 MDHEN, CDR2 SYDVKM. The CDR3 loop reads CASSSPTSSDTQYF. In DNA form, the CDR3 reads TGTGCCAGCAGTTCCCCGACTAGTTCAGATACGCAGTATTTT.

A remark on this clone: Possible read error: a much larger clone is one base away. The rearrangement joins TRBV9 to TRBJ2-1; 9 positions agree with TRBD2. CDR3 length equals 15 residues. Germline-derived CDR1 and CDR2 are SGDLS and YYNGEE. The CDR3 sequence is CASSTGGSGSNEQLF. The CDR3 DNA is TGTGCCAGCAGCACGGGCGGTAGCGGGAGCAATGAGCAGCTCTTC.

Turning to this clone: Other nucleotide sequences from this sample produce the same CDR3. V usage is TRBV7-6 and J usage is TRBJ2-7; the D gene is possibly TRBD2 (6 bases). Trimming shortened V by 1 base and J by 0 bases, and 7 bases separated the two germline ends. The CDR3 covers 14 residues. CDR1 is SGHVS, CDR2 FNYEAQ, per germline. CDR3 nucleotide sequence: TGTGCCAGCAGCTTAGTTAGCGGCTCCTACGAGCAGTACTTC. This codes for CASSLVSGSYEQYF.

The chain employs TRBV28 and TRBJ2-3; D remains ambiguous. Looked up from germline, CDR1 is MDHEN and CDR2 is SYDVKM. This CDR3 contains 15 residues. V lost 6 bases and J lost 6, with 19 bases in between. The CDR3 reads CASRARTSFSDTQYF. CDR3 nucleotides: TGTGCCAGCAGAGCCCGGACCAGCTTTTCGGATACGCAGTATTTT. Full variable domain (remainder filled in from reference TRBV28 and TRBJ2-3): DVKVTQSSRYLVKRTGEKVFLECVQDMDHENMFWYRQDPGLGLRLIYFSYDVKMKEKGDIPEGYSVSREKKERFSLILESASTNQTSMYLCASRARTSFSDTQYFGPGTRLTVL.

The rearrangement links TRBV25-1 to TRBJ2-5, with TRBD1 identical over 7 bases. The length of the CDR3 is 16 residues. V trimming: 2 bases; J trimming: 4 bases; junction bases outside the gene matches: 10. Germline V lookup: CDR1 MGHDK, CDR2 SYGVNS. Here the CDR3 DNA reads TGTGCCAGCAGTGAACACAGGGGTCTTATAGGAGAGACCCAGTACTTC. This codes for CASSEHRGLIGETQYF. The complete variable domain, with remaining parts taken from reference TRBV25-1 and TRBJ2-5, reads EADIYQTPRYLVIGTGKKITLECSQTMGHDKMYWYQQDPGMELHLIHYSYGVNSTEKGDLSSESTVSRIRTEHFPLTLESARPSHTSQYLCASSEHRGLIGETQYFGPGTRLLVL.

This sequence joins TRBV4-1 and TRBJ2-7; D remains ambiguous. The CDR3 runs 13 residues. Trimming left V 4 bases short and J 5 bases short, with 12 bases between. Germline assignment: CDR1 MGHRA and CDR2 YSYEKL. The CDR3 protein is CASSLRVSHEQYF. CDR3 bases: TGCGCCAGCAGCCTAAGAGTTAGTCACGAGCAGTACTTC.

This rearrangement joins TRBV7-8 to TRBJ2-3; no clear D. With 3 bases removed from V and 6 bases from J, the gap between germline ends came to 16 bases. This CDR3 contains 15 residues. Germline loops: CDR1 SGHVS, CDR2 FQNEAQ. In nucleotides, the CDR3 is TGTGCCAGCAGCTTTAGAGATAGGTACGGGGATACGCAGTATTTT. The encoded protein is CASSFRDRYGDTQYF.

This clone has ten or more counts. This sample also contains other DNA sequences that code for the same CDR3. This chain uses TRBV7-8 with TRBJ2-3; D is undetermined. CDR1 and CDR2 (germline): SGHVS, FQNEAQ. Trimming pared 5 bases from V and 0 bases from J, leaving 3 bases between. The CDR3 has 12 residues. DNA for the CDR3: TGTGCCAGCAGCCTAAGCACAGATACGCAGTATTTT. It encodes CASSLSTDTQYF.